Below, one T cell receptor beta chain is given with its context. As yet, its antigen is unknown. The data stem from a study of cytomegalovirus exposure and HLA in healthy donors. PCR employed 60 Vbeta and 13 Jbeta primers. Measured with immunoSEQ multiplex PCR; TCRdb has only the in-frame clones, and not every one. Among more than 95,000 clones listed, roughly 81% were seen once. The CDR3 is 15 residues long. Overall study findings and caveats: Clonal expansion was found to be greater in HLA-associated TCR beta chains than in equally common others in a later analysis. In vitro work confirmed that three CMV-associated chains recognize CMV antigens.

Sequencing input: PBMCs. The sequence came from a woman younger than 45 in good health and CMV-seronegative. This rearrangement joins TRBV21-1 to TRBJ1-1. TRBV21-1 is listed as a pseudogene. The CDR3 spells CASSKARKGGTEAFF. The CDR3 nucleotides read TGTGCCAGCAGCAAAGCGCGTAAGGGAGGCACTGAAGCTTTCTTT.